A selection of T cell receptor beta chains follows, all from one sample in a study of blood T cell repertoires in COVID-19. Using immunoSEQ multiplex PCR, the repertoire was profiled, and TCRdb retains in-frame clones only, with some absent. This repertoire shows about 110,000 clones, 60% to 85% found once; its top ten account for around 6.2%. The specimen sequenced was peripheral blood. These receptors were taken from a man aged 80 or over with COVID-19, enrolled during active disease. The CDR3 runs from the conserved cysteine through the conserved F or W. Fields, in order: V gene, D gene, J gene, clone size, CDR3 DNA, CDR3 protein. The D gene is left open where the match is weak. Some rows mark clone size as missing; the rest say once, few, many or name a class of expanded clone.

V gene: TRBV4-3
D gene: -
J gene: TRBJ2-7
clone size: once
CDR3 DNA: TGCGCCAGCAGCCAAGATATTTACGGAGGAAGGCAGTACTTC
CDR3 protein: CASSQDIYGGRQYF

V gene: TRBV28
D gene: -
J gene: TRBJ2-7
clone size: -
CDR3 DNA: TGTGCCAGCAGCCTCGACTGGGGGGCCTACGAGCAGTACTTC
CDR3 protein: CASSLDWGAYEQYF

V gene: TRBV5-1
D gene: TRBD1
J gene: TRBJ2-3
clone size: few
CDR3 DNA: TGCGCCAGCAGCTGGACAGGGCAGATCAATACGCAGTATTTT
CDR3 protein: CASSWTGQINTQYF

V gene: TRBV2
D gene: TRBD1
J gene: TRBJ1-6
clone size: -
CDR3 DNA: TGTGCCAGCAGTGACCCGGGGCAGGGGGCATTACCCCTCCACTTT
CDR3 protein: CASSDPGQGALPLHF

V gene: TRBV28
D gene: TRBD1
J gene: TRBJ1-2
clone size: -
CDR3 DNA: TGTGCCAGCAGTCCCCGGGACAGGTTTAACTATGGCTACACCTTC
CDR3 protein: CASSPRDRFNYGYTF

V gene: TRBV7-8
D gene: -
J gene: TRBJ2-3
clone size: -
CDR3 DNA: TGTGCCAGCAGCCCTTGGTCTAGGAGCACAGATACGCAGTATTTT
CDR3 protein: CASSPWSRSTDTQYF

V gene: TRBV10-3
D gene: -
J gene: TRBJ2-7
clone size: few
CDR3 DNA: TGTGCCATAGGGACAGAGCAGTACTTC
CDR3 protein: CAIGTEQYF

V gene: TRBV6-5
D gene: TRBD2
J gene: TRBJ2-1
clone size: -
CDR3 DNA: TGTGCCAGCAGTTACTCAAGCGGGAGAGGTGAGCAGTTCTTC
CDR3 protein: CASSYSSGRGEQFF

V gene: TRBV19
D gene: TRBD1
J gene: TRBJ1-1
clone size: -
CDR3 DNA: TGTGCCAGTCGGCCCTTGGACAGGGATAACACTGAAGCTTTCTTT
CDR3 protein: CASRPLDRDNTEAFF

V gene: TRBV12-3/TRBV12-4
D gene: TRBD1
J gene: TRBJ2-7
clone size: -
CDR3 DNA: TGTGCCAGCAGAAGACAGGGTTCCGAGCAGTACTTC
CDR3 protein: CASRRQGSEQYF

V gene: TRBV28
D gene: TRBD1
J gene: TRBJ1-5
clone size: once
CDR3 DNA: TGTGCCAGCAGTTTAACAGGGGGCACTCAGCCCCAGCATTTT
CDR3 protein: CASSLTGGTQPQHF

V gene: TRBV7-9
D gene: -
J gene: TRBJ1-2
clone size: -
CDR3 DNA: TGTGCCAGCAGCCGGGACACCCTCTATGGCTACACCTTC
CDR3 protein: CASSRDTLYGYTF

V gene: TRBV7-2
D gene: TRBD2
J gene: TRBJ2-2
clone size: -
CDR3 DNA: TGTGCCAGCAGCCAGATACCCGGGACTACGAACACCGGGGAGCTGTTTTTT
CDR3 protein: CASSQIPGTTNTGELFF

V gene: TRBV7-8
D gene: TRBD1
J gene: TRBJ2-1
clone size: -
CDR3 DNA: TGTGCCAGCAGCGCCCGGGACAGGGCCTACAATGAGCAGTTCTTC
CDR3 protein: CASSARDRAYNEQFF

V gene: TRBV28
D gene: -
J gene: TRBJ2-1
clone size: -
CDR3 DNA: TGTGCCAGCAGTTCCACTAGGAGATCTAACAATGAGCAGTTCTTC
CDR3 protein: CASSSTRRSNNEQFF

V gene: TRBV28
D gene: TRBD1
J gene: TRBJ2-5
clone size: few
CDR3 DNA: TGTGCCAGCAGTCCCGGGACAGGGGTCCAAGAGACCCAGTACTTC
CDR3 protein: CASSPGTGVQETQYF

V gene: TRBV6-5
D gene: TRBD1
J gene: TRBJ1-1
clone size: -
CDR3 DNA: TGTGCCAGCAGTTACTCTGATCAGGGGGCCGAAGCTTTCTTT
CDR3 protein: CASSYSDQGAEAFF

V gene: TRBV5-1
D gene: -
J gene: TRBJ1-4
clone size: -
CDR3 DNA: TGCGCCAGCAGCTTGCCAGCGACAGAGCAGAAACTGTTTTTT
CDR3 protein: CASSLPATEQKLFF